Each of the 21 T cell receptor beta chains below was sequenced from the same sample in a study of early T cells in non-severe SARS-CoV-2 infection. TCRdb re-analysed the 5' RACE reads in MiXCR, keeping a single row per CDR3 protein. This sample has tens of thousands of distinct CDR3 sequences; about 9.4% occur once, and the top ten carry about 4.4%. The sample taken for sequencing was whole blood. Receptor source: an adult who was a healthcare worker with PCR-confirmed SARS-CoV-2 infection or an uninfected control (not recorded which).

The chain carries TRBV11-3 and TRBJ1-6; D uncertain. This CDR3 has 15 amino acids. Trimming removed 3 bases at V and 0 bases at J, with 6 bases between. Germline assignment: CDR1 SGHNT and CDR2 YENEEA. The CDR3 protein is CASSFGSSYNSPLHF. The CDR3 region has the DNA TGTGCCAGCAGCTTCGGAAGCTCCTATAATTCACCCCTCCACTTT.

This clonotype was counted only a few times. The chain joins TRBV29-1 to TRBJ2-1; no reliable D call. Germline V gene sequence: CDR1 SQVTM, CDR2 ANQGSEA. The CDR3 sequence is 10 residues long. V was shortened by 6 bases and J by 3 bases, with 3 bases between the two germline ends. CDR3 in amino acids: CSVNYNEQFF. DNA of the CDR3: TGCAGCGTCAACTACAATGAGCAGTTCTTC.

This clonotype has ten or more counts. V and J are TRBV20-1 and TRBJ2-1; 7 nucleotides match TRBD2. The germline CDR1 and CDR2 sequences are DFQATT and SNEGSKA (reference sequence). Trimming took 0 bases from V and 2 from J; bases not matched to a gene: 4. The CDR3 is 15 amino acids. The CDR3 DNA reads TGCAGTGCTAGAGATAGACTAGCAGCCTACAATGAGCAGTTCTTC. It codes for CSARDRLAAYNEQFF.

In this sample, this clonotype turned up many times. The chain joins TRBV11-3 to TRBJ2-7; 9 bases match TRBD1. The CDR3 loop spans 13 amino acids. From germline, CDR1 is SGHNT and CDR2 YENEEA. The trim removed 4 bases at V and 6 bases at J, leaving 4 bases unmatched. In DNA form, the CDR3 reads TGTGCCAGCAGCTCCGGGACAGGGCCCGAGCAGTACTTC. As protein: CASSSGTGPEQYF. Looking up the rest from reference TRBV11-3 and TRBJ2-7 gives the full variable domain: EAGVVQSPRYKIIEKKQPVAFWCNPISGHNTLYWYLQNLGQGPELLIRYENEEAVDDSQLPKDRFSAERLKGVDSTLKIQPAELGDSAVYLCASSSGTGPEQYFGPGTRLTVT.

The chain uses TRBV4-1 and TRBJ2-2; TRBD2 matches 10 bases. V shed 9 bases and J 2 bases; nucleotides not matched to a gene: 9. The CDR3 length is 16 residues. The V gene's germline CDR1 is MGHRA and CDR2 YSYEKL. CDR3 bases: TGCGCCAGTTTAAGCCTAGCGGGAGCAAACACCGGGGAGCTGTTTTTT. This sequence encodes CASLSLAGANTGELFF.

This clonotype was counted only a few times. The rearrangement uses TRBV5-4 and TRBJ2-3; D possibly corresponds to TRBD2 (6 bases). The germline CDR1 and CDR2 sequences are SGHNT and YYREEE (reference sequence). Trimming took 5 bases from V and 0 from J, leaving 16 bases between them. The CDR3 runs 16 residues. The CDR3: CASSSANSGSTDTQYF. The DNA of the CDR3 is TGTGCCAGCAGTTCTGCTAATAGCGGCAGCACAGATACGCAGTATTTT.

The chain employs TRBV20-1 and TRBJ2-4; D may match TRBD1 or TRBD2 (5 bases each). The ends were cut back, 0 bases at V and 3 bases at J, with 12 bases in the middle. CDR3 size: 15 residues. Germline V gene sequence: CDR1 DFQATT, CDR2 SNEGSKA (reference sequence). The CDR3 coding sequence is TGCAGTGCTAGAGATCCTGGGGGTAACAAAAACATTCAGTACTTC. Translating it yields CSARDPGGNKNIQYF.

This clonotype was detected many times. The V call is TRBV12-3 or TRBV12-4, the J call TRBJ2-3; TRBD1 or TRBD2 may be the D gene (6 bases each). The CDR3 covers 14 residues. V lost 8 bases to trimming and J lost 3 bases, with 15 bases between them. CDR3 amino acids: CASAGLGGTDTQYF. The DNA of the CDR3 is TGTGCCAGCGCCGGCCTAGGGGGGACAGATACGCAGTATTTT.

CDR3 amino acids: CSVTGEGEQYF. The CDR3 DNA reads TGCAGCGTCACAGGGGAGGGCGAGCAGTACTTC. V usage is TRBV29-1 and J usage is TRBJ2-7; perhaps D is TRBD1 or TRBD2 (7 bases each). Trimming shortened V by 6 bases and J by 6 bases, and 12 bases separated the two germline ends. The germline gives CDR1 SQVTM, CDR2 ANQGSEA. The CDR3 runs to 11 residues.

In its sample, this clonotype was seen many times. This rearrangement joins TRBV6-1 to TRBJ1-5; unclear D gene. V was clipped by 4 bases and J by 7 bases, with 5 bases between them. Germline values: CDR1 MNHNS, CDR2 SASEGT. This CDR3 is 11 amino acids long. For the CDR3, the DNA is TGTGCCAGCAGTGGGCACCAGCCCCAGCATTTT. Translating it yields CASSGHQPQHF.

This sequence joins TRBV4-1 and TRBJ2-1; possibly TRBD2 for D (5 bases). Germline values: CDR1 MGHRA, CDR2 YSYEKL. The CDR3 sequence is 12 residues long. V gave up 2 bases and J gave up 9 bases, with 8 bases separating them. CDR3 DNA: TGCGCCAGCAGCCAAATGGCGGGTGAGCAGTTCTTC. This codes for CASSQMAGEQFF.

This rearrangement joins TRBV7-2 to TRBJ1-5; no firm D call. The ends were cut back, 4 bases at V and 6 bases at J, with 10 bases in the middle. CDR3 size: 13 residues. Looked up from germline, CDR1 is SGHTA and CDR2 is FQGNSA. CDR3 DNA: TGTGCCAGCAGCTCTACCCGGGGTCAGCCCCAGCATTTT. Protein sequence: CASSSTRGQPQHF.

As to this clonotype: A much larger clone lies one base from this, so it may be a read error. The CDR3 loop reads CACSEGQGNGYTF. CDR3 DNA sequence: TGTGCCTGCAGCGAAGGACAGGGGAATGGCTACACCTTC. The chain employs TRBV7-9 and TRBJ1-2; 9 bases line up with TRBD1. This CDR3 region has 13 residues. Germline CDR1 is SEHNR and CDR2 is FQNEAQ (reference sequence).

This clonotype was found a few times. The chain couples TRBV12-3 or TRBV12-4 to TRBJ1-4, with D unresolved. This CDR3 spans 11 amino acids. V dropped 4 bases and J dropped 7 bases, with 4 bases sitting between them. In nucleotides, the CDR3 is TGTGCCAGCAGTTCCGGTGAAAAACTGTTTTTT. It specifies CASSSGEKLFF.

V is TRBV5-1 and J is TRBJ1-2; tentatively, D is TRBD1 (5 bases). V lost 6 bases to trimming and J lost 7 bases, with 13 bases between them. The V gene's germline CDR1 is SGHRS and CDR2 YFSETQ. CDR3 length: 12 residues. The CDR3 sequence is CASTAEGPGYTF. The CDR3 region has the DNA TGCGCCAGCACCGCGGAGGGACCTGGCTACACCTTC.

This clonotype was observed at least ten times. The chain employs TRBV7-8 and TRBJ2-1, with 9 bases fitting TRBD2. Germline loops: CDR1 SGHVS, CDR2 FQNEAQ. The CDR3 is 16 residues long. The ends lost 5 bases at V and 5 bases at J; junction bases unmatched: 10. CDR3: CASSGEVAGADNEQFF. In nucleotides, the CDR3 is TGTGCCAGCAGCGGAGAGGTAGCGGGAGCCGACAATGAGCAGTTCTTC.

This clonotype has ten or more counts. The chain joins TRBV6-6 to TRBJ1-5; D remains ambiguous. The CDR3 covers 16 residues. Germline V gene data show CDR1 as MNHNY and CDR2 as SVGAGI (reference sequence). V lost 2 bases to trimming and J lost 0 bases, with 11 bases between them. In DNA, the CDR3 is TGTGCCAGCAGTTACCACCCGCGATATAGCAATCAGCCCCAGCATTTT. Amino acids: CASSYHPRYSNQPQHF.

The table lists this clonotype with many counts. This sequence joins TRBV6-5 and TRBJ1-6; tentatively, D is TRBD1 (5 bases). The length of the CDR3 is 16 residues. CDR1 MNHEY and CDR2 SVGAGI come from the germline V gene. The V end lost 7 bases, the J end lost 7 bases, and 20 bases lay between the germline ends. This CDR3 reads CASTTGVGRENSPLHF. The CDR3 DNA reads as TGTGCCAGCACTACCGGGGTGGGGCGGGAGAATTCACCCCTCCACTTT.

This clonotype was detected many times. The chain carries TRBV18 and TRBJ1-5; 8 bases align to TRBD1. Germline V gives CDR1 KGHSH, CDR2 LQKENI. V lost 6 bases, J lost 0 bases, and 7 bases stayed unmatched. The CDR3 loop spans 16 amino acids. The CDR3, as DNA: TGTGCCAGCTCTGAGGGACAGGTCCGTAGCAATCAGCCCCAGCATTTT. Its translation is CASSEGQVRSNQPQHF.

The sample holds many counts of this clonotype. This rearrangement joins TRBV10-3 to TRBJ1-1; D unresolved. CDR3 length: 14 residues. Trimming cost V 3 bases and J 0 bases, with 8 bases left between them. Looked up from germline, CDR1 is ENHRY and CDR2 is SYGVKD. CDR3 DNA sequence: TGTGCCATCAGTGATCGGAGGATGAACACTGAAGCTTTCTTT. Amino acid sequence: CAISDRRMNTEAFF.

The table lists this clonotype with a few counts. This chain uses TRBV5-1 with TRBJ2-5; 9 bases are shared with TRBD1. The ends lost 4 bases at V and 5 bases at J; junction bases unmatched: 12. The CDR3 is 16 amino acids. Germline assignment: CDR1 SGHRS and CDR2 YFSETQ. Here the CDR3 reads CASSRTGTGIRETQYF. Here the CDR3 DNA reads TGCGCCAGCAGCCGCACCGGGACAGGGATCCGTGAGACCCAGTACTTC.